Listed below are T cell receptor beta chains from one sample, sequenced in a study of shared clonotypes between healthy human individuals. Sequenced by immunoSEQ multiplex PCR; TCRdb stores in-frame clones only, minus some. The repertoire consists of some 2.1 million clones, with around 93% occurring once and the leading ten covering over 1.5%. Sequencing was done on a sample of naive CD8+ T cells from PBMCs. Receptors originate from a man younger than 35 in good health. Some clones in this sample may be carry-over from other donors' samples. The CDR3 runs from the conserved cysteine through the conserved F or W. Each record gives: J gene, V gene, D gene, clone size, CDR3 protein, CDR3 DNA. A D gene is named only where the DNA matches it firmly. Clone size is shown for a subset of rows, as once, few, many or a class of expanded clone.

>TRBJ2-7|TRBV7-9|NA|NA
CASSPPPGYEQYF
TGTGCCAGCAGCCCCCCGCCAGGGTACGAGCAGTACTTC
>TRBJ1-1|TRBV19|NA|NA
CASYGVLAFF
TGTGCCAGTTACGGGGTTTTGGCTTTCTTT
>TRBJ1-1|TRBV4-1|NA|few
CASSQDASNTEAFF
TGCGCCAGCAGCCAAGATGCCTCGAACACTGAAGCTTTCTTT
>TRBJ1-2|TRBV11-2|TRBD1|once
CASSDGTGYGYTF
TGTGCCAGCAGCGACGGGACAGGTTATGGCTACACCTTC
>TRBJ2-7|TRBV5-1|NA|NA
CASSLLGSTYEQYF
TGCGCCAGCAGCTTGCTGGGGTCCACCTACGAGCAGTACTTC
>TRBJ2-5|TRBV7-2|TRBD1|NA
CASSLGDSLRETQYF
TGTGCCAGCAGCTTAGGGGACAGCTTGAGGGAGACCCAGTACTTC
>TRBJ2-2|TRBV27|TRBD1|NA
CASGEGQGETGELFF
TGTGCCAGCGGAGAGGGACAGGGAGAGACCGGGGAGCTGTTTTTT
>TRBJ2-5|TRBV4-2|NA|NA
CASKDRSTKTQYF
TGTGCCAGCAAGGATCGGAGTACGAAGACCCAGTACTTC
>TRBJ1-1|TRBV5-1|TRBD1|NA
CASSLARTGGNTEAFF
TGCGCCAGCAGCTTGGCTCGGACAGGGGGGAACACTGAAGCTTTCTTT
>TRBJ2-2|TRBV29-1|NA|NA
CSATWGEGAATGELFF
TGCAGCGCCACCTGGGGGGAGGGGGCAGCCACCGGGGAGCTGTTTTTT
>TRBJ1-2|TRBV7-2|NA|NA
CASSLISPGPTDGYTF
TGTGCCAGCAGCTTAATTTCACCGGGCCCCACGGATGGCTACACCTTC
>TRBJ1-3|TRBV28|NA|NA
CASSFRGLSAINTIYF
TGTGCCAGCAGTTTTAGAGGACTTTCCGCCATAAACACCATATATTTT
>TRBJ2-3|TRBV27|TRBD2|NA
CASRAGALTSGPSTDTQYF
TGTGCCAGCAGAGCGGGGGCCTTGACTAGCGGGCCTAGCACAGATACGCAGTATTTT
>TRBJ1-3|TRBV5-6|NA|NA
CASTSPASSGNTIYF
TGTGCCAGCACCTCCCCCGCCAGCTCTGGAAACACCATATATTTT
>TRBJ2-2|TRBV30|NA|NA
CAWRGGNTGELFF
TGTGCCTGGAGAGGGGGGAACACCGGGGAGCTGTTTTTT
>TRBJ2-1|TRBV7-8|NA|NA
CASSPRENNEQFF
TGTGCCAGCAGCCCCAGGGAGAACAATGAGCAGTTCTTC
>TRBJ2-1|TRBV6-6|NA|NA
CASSYRSTVWNEQFF
TGTGCCAGCAGTTACCGTTCGACGGTCTGGAATGAGCAGTTCTTC
>TRBJ2-7|TRBV14|NA|NA
CASSPGGEQYF
TGTGCCAGCAGCCCCGGGGGAGAGCAGTACTTC
>TRBJ2-7|TRBV7-2|NA|NA
CASSLRAGSSYEQYF
TGTGCCAGCAGCTTAAGGGCCGGGAGCTCCTACGAGCAGTACTTC
>TRBJ2-1|TRBV27|NA|NA
CASSPRTRSSYNEQFF
TGTGCCAGCAGTCCCCGGACGCGAAGCTCCTACAATGAGCAGTTCTTC
>TRBJ2-7|TRBV7-2|NA|NA
CASSSRGGVVYEQYF
TGTGCCAGCAGCTCAAGGGGGGGCGTGGTCTACGAGCAGTACTTC
>TRBJ1-2|TRBV27|NA|NA
CASSTRGATGENYGYTF
TGTGCCAGCAGTACTCGGGGGGCGACGGGGGAGAACTATGGCTACACCTTC
>TRBJ2-7|TRBV2|NA|NA
CASSEVGREQF
TGTGCCAGCAGTGAAGTGGGCCGCGAGCAATTC
>TRBJ2-7|TRBV19|NA|once
CASSQGYEQYF
TGTGCCAGTAGTCAGGGGTACGAGCAGTACTTC
>TRBJ2-3|TRBV7-9|NA|NA
CASSFTPLKPTQYF
TGTGCCAGCAGCTTTACCCCTCTAAAGCCGACGCAGTATTTT
>TRBJ2-1|TRBV7-2|TRBD2|NA
CATLLGLAGVYNEQFF
TGTGCCACCCTTTTGGGACTAGCGGGAGTATACAATGAGCAGTTCTTC
>TRBJ2-7|TRBV27|NA|NA
CASSFSGGQTSYEQYF
TGTGCCAGCAGTTTCTCGGGGGGACAGACTTCCTACGAGCAGTACTTC
>TRBJ2-2|TRBV6-4|NA|NA
CASAGGGTGELFF
TGTGCCAGCGCCGGGGGTGGCACCGGGGAGCTGTTTTTT
>TRBJ2-7|TRBV19|NA|NA
CASSIRGGRAYEQYF
TGTGCCAGTAGTATACGGGGCGGACGGGCCTACGAGCAGTACTTC
>TRBJ2-7|TRBV5-1|NA|NA
CASSLAQRQSYEQYF
TGCGCCAGCAGCTTGGCCCAGCGACAAAGCTACGAGCAGTACTTC
>TRBJ2-2|TRBV7-8|NA|NA
CASSLAPGFRELFF
TGTGCCAGCAGCTTAGCTCCAGGGTTCCGGGAGCTGTTTTTT
>TRBJ1-1|TRBV27|NA|NA
CASSPGLPNTEAFF
TGTGCCAGCAGTCCGGGACTCCCGAACACTGAAGCTTTCTTT
>TRBJ2-1|TRBV7-8|NA|NA
CASSLGGLAPNEQFF
TGTGCCAGCAGCTTAGGAGGGTTAGCGCCCAATGAGCAGTTCTTC
>TRBJ2-1|TRBV7-9|NA|NA
CASSSDQHEPYNEQFF
TGTGCCAGCAGCTCGGACCAGCATGAGCCCTACAATGAGCAGTTCTTC
>TRBJ2-7|TRBV2|NA|NA
CASSVWAGAAGEQYF
TGTGCCAGCAGTGTCTGGGCGGGGGCAGCGGGGGAGCAGTACTTC
>TRBJ1-2|TRBV28|TRBD1|NA
CASSSGQGWNYGYTF
TGTGCCAGCAGTTCCGGACAGGGGTGGAACTATGGCTACACCTTC
>TRBJ1-1|TRBV28|NA|NA
CASRVTGNTEAFF
TGTGCCAGCAGAGTAACAGGGAACACTGAAGCTTTCTTT
>TRBJ1-2|TRBV2|NA|few
CASSSYGYTF
TGTGCCAGCTCGTCCTATGGCTACACCTTC
>TRBJ2-2|TRBV7-6|TRBD2|once
CASSLPPSGRKNTGELFF
TGTGCCAGCAGCTTACCTCCTAGCGGGAGGAAGAACACCGGGGAGCTGTTTTTT
>TRBJ1-5|TRBV10-3|NA|NA
CAINHSNQPQHF
TGTGCCATCAACCATAGCAATCAGCCCCAGCATTTT
>TRBJ2-7|TRBV10-3|TRBD1|NA
CAISEPWGDRGLEQYF
TGTGCCATCAGTGAGCCGTGGGGGGACAGGGGGCTTGAGCAGTACTTC
>TRBJ2-5|TRBV29-1|TRBD2|NA
CSVEDQVAGVVMETQYF
TGCAGCGTTGAAGATCAGGTAGCGGGAGTAGTGATGGAGACCCAGTACTTC
>TRBJ1-1|TRBV9|NA|NA
CASSVGGTGNTEAFF
TGTGCCAGCAGCGTAGGAGGGACGGGGAACACTGAAGCTTTCTTT
>TRBJ2-1|TRBV27|NA|NA
CASSFYPELYNEQFF
TGTGCCAGCAGTTTTTACCCGGAATTATACAATGAGCAGTTCTTC
>TRBJ1-5|TRBV21-1|NA|NA
CASSPGEGGYNQPQHF
TGTGCCAGCAGCCCCGGTGAGGGTGGATATAATCAGCCCCAGCATTTT